A single sample gave rise to the 21 T cell receptor beta chains below, sequenced in a study of sequential checkpoint blockade in melanoma. Generated by immunoSEQ multiplex PCR, the TCRdb table keeps only in-frame clones and is missing some. The table lists about 18,000 clones, roughly 25% of them singletons. Sample treatment: randomized to nivolumab then ipilimumab (arm A) or the reverse (arm B). Sequencing used tumor tissue (inferred from file names), obtained from a patient given nivolumab and ipilimumab in sequence. The source is a human donor with melanoma.

This clone has just a few counts. The V call is TRBV6-8, the J call TRBJ2-5; 7 bases match TRBD2. V shed 9 bases, J shed 4 bases, and the junction held 8 bases outside the gene matches. Per the germline V gene, CDR1 is MNHGY and CDR2 is SAAAGT. The CDR3 spans 13 residues. CDR3 sequence (DNA): TGTGCCAGTCGGCCTGGGGGGGGAGAGACCCAGTACTTC. As protein: CASRPGGGETQYF.

The CDR3 protein is CASSPGQVGTEAFF. For the CDR3, the DNA is TGTGCCAGTAGCCCCGGACAGGTAGGCACTGAAGCTTTCTTT. This chain connects TRBV19 to TRBJ1-1; TRBD1 agrees at 7 bases. The CDR3 is 14 amino acids. V lost 6 bases, J lost 4 bases, and 8 bases stayed unmatched. Germline CDR1 reads LNHDA; CDR2 reads SQIVND (reference sequence).

This chain uses TRBV6-8 with TRBJ2-7; 7 nucleotides agree with TRBD2. Unmatched junction bases numbered 6, after V lost 5 bases and J lost 2 bases. This CDR3 comprises 14 residues. Germline values: CDR1 MNHGY, CDR2 SAAAGT. CDR3 in DNA: TGTGCCAGCAGTCAGCGGGGCCCCACCTACGAGCAGTACTTC. Translated: CASSQRGPTYEQYF.

This clone was detected once. The rearrangement uses TRBV25-1 and TRBJ2-7, with D maybe TRBD2 (6 bases). The V gene's germline CDR1 is MGHDK and CDR2 SYGVNS. This CDR3 is 14 amino acids long. Trimming took 1 base from V and 3 from J, leaving 10 bases between them. CDR3 bases: TGTGCCAGCAGTGAATCTCTGGGGGGCTACGAGCAGTACTTC. Translating it yields CASSESLGGYEQYF.

V usage is TRBV29-1 and J usage is TRBJ2-7; 7 bases map to TRBD1. CDR3 length equals 12 residues. Germline-derived CDR1 and CDR2 are SQVTM and ANQGSEA. Trimming cost V 2 bases and J 3 bases; bases outside gene matches: 1. This CDR3 is CSVEQGVYEQYF. In DNA, the CDR3 is TGCAGCGTTGAACAGGGGGTCTACGAGCAGTACTTC.

A few counts support this clone. The rearrangement uses TRBV28 and TRBJ1-2, with unresolved D. From germline, CDR1 is MDHEN and CDR2 SYDVKM. The germline V and J ends were trimmed by 5 bases and 3 bases, with 28 bases remaining between them. The length of the CDR3 is 19 residues. CDR3 protein: CASSPTFGRSEARDYGYTF. For the CDR3, the DNA is TGTGCCAGCAGTCCTACATTTGGGCGGTCGGAGGCCCGGGACTATGGCTACACCTTC.

This chain uses TRBV29-1 with TRBJ1-4, with 7 bases fitting TRBD1. The J segment lost 4 bases and the V segment lost 7 bases, leaving 9 bases of the junction unmatched. Germline CDR1 reads SQVTM; CDR2 reads ANQGSEA. The CDR3 spans 14 residues. The DNA for the CDR3 is TGCAGCGCCCAACAGGGGACAAGTAATGAAAAACTGTTTTTT. Translated: CSAQQGTSNEKLFF.

V is TRBV18 and J is TRBJ2-5, with 10 nucleotides matching TRBD1. The CDR3 runs to 17 residues. Germline V lookup: CDR1 KGHSH, CDR2 LQKENI. J was trimmed by 5 bases and V by 5 bases; bases with no gene match: 14. As DNA, the CDR3 is TGTGCCAGCTCAACTCAATTCCGGGACAGGGGTATTGAGACCCAGTACTTC. It is translated as CASSTQFRDRGIETQYF.

This clone showed up just a few times. The J gene is TRBJ2-5, the V gene TRBV23-1; TRBD1 matches at 9 bases. TRBV23-1 is reported as an ORF; its role is uncertain. V dropped 6 bases and J dropped 5; count of bases not matched to a gene: 7. The CDR3 loop spans 14 amino acids. The CDR3 DNA reads TGCGCCAGCAGCCCCGGACAGGGGCGGGAGACCCAGTACTTC. Its protein product is CASSPGQGRETQYF.

The chain uses TRBV6-8 and TRBJ2-3; TRBD2 matches 9 bases. Germline CDR1 reads MNHGY; CDR2 reads SAAAGT. The CDR3 spans 17 residues. The junction had 12 bases not matched to a gene; V was cut back by 6 bases and J by 2 bases. Written as DNA, the CDR3 is TGTGCCAGCAGGGGGTACTTAGCGGGGGACTTCACAGATACGCAGTATTTT. It yields the protein CASRGYLAGDFTDTQYF.

The table lists this clone with a few counts. The genes are TRBV28 and TRBJ2-5; D remains ambiguous. The CDR3 sequence is 12 residues long. CDR1 and CDR2 (germline): MDHEN, SYDVKM. In nucleotides, the CDR3 is TGTGCGATCCTGGACCGCGAAGAGACCCAGTACTTC. Residues: CAILDREETQYF. Together with reference TRBV28 and TRBJ2-5, the CDR3 gives the full variable domain: DVKVTQSSRYLVKRTGEKVFLECVQDMDHENMFWYRQDPGLGLRLIYFSYDVKMKEKGDIPEGYSVSREKKERFSLILESASTNQTSMYLCAILDREETQYFGPGTRLLVL.

The table lists this clone with a few counts. J is TRBJ2-3 and V is TRBV9; perhaps TRBD2 as D (6 bases). The CDR3 extends over 15 amino acids. Germline V gene lookup returns CDR1 SGDLS and CDR2 YYNGEE. V was pared by 5 bases and J by 0 bases, with 13 bases between. The CDR3 protein is CASSPRSGSTDTQYF. In DNA form, the CDR3 reads TGTGCCAGCAGTCCTCGTAGCGGTAGCACAGATACGCAGTATTTT.

Only a few counts were recorded for this clone. V and J are TRBV10-3 and TRBJ2-7, with D perhaps TRBD2 (7 bases). This CDR3 is built from 16 residues. Germline CDR1 and CDR2: ENHRY and SYGVKD. V was cut by 0 bases and J by 7 bases, with 19 bases left in between. CDR3 coding DNA: TGTGCCATCAGTGAGTCGATTCCCGGGGGGCCTCATGAGCAGTACTTC. Its translation is CAISESIPGGPHEQYF.

The gene calls are TRBV11-3 and TRBJ2-5, with D possibly matching TRBD1 (6 bases). Per the germline V gene, CDR1 is SGHNT and CDR2 is YENEEA. This CDR3 region has 15 residues. V gave up 3 bases and J gave up 1 base, with 12 bases separating them. The CDR3 sequence is CASSLETGLQETQYF. The CDR3 DNA reads as TGTGCCAGCAGCTTGGAGACAGGCCTCCAAGAGACCCAGTACTTC. Looking up the rest from reference TRBV11-3 and TRBJ2-5 gives the full variable domain: EAGVVQSPRYKIIEKKQPVAFWCNPISGHNTLYWYLQNLGQGPELLIRYENEEAVDDSQLPKDRFSAERLKGVDSTLKIQPAELGDSAVYLCASSLETGLQETQYFGPGTRLLVL.

This clone has just a few counts. A read error may produce the germline difference seen at one junction end. The rearrangement links TRBV6-8 to TRBJ2-7, with D unresolved. The CDR3 is 12 amino acids. Germline loops: CDR1 MNHGY, CDR2 SAAAGT. The DNA for the CDR3 is TGTGCCATCAGTCCTGACGCCTACGAGCAGTACTTC. It yields the protein CAISPDAYEQYF.

About this clone itself: The germline gene is not matched at one end of the junction; a read error may be the cause. The CDR3 DNA reads TGCGCCAGCAGCAGGAAGGGGAACAGCGGGGAGCTGTTTTTT. This sequence encodes CASSRKGNSGELFF. The chain couples TRBV5-1 to TRBJ2-2; D perhaps matches TRBD1 (5 bases). The CDR3 has 14 residues. Per the germline V gene, CDR1 is SGHRS and CDR2 is YFSETQ.

This chain joins TRBV7-6 and TRBJ2-3, with TRBD2 identical over 9 bases. V was pared by 5 bases and J by 2 bases, with 5 bases of the junction left unmatched. CDR3 size: 15 residues. The germline CDR1 and CDR2 sequences are SGHVS and FNYEAQ. This CDR3 reads CASSPRLADTDTQYF. CDR3 nucleotide sequence: TGTGCCAGCAGCCCTAGACTAGCGGACACAGATACGCAGTATTTT.

The chain uses TRBV15 and TRBJ2-5; 13 nucleotides agree with TRBD2. Looked up from germline, CDR1 is LNHNV and CDR2 is YYDKDF (reference sequence). There are 17 residues in the CDR3. V shed 6 bases, J shed 2 bases, and the junction held 9 bases outside the gene matches. As DNA, the CDR3 is TGTGCCACCAGTTCAACTAGCGGGAGGGCCGGACAAGAGACCCAGTACTTC. Its translation is CATSSTSGRAGQETQYF.

This clone was seen only a few times. The chain joins TRBV5-1 to TRBJ2-1; tentatively, D is TRBD1 or TRBD2 (6 bases each). This CDR3 comprises 16 residues. V was cut by 4 bases and J by 4 bases, with 18 bases left in between. Germline assignment: CDR1 SGHRS and CDR2 YFSETQ. The CDR3 nucleotides are TGCGCCAGCAGCCCCGGGGGCGACCGGCGGTACAATGAGCAGTTCTTC. This encodes CASSPGGDRRYNEQFF. The full variable domain, with the rest looked up from reference TRBV5-1 and TRBJ2-1, is KAGVTQTPRYLIKTRGQQVTLSCSPISGHRSVSWYQQTPGQGLQFLFEYFSETQRNKGNFPGRFSGRQFSNSRSEMNVSTLELGDSALYLCASSPGGDRRYNEQFFGPGTRLTVL.

This clone was picked up a small number of times. This CDR3 is CASSSRTGGGDTIYF. The CDR3 region has the DNA TGTGCCAGCAGCTCCCGGACAGGGGGCGGTGACACCATATATTTT. The chain links TRBV9 to TRBJ1-3, with 11 nucleotides matching TRBD1. The V gene's germline CDR1 is SGDLS and CDR2 YYNGEE. The CDR3 is 15 residues long. V trimming: 4 bases; J trimming: 8 bases; junction bases outside the gene matches: 8.

The chain is built from TRBV5-1 and TRBJ1-1; D gene unclear. The ends were cut back, 1 base at V and 1 base at J, with 8 bases in the middle. This CDR3 region has 14 residues. Germline values: CDR1 SGHRS, CDR2 YFSETQ. The DNA for the CDR3 is TGCGCCAGCAGCTTGTCTGCAGCGAACACTGAAGCTTTCTTT. Protein: CASSLSAANTEAFF. The entire variable domain, with the rest obtained from reference TRBV5-1 and TRBJ1-1, is as follows: KAGVTQTPRYLIKTRGQQVTLSCSPISGHRSVSWYQQTPGQGLQFLFEYFSETQRNKGNFPGRFSGRQFSNSRSEMNVSTLELGDSALYLCASSLSAANTEAFFGQGTRLTVV.